These T cell receptor beta chains were read from a single sample in a study of blood T cells in healthy people across ages. TCRdb processed the 5' RACE reads anew with MiXCR; each CDR3 protein has one entry. The profile covers fewer than 700,000 distinct CDR3 sequences, with under 55% appearing a single time and around 25% taken by the ten largest. The source material was blood. These receptors were taken from a man older than 75 in good health. The CDR3 runs from the conserved cysteine through the conserved F or W. The D gene is left open where the match is weak. Only some rows state a clone size, as once, few, many or a class for expanded clones.

V gene: TRBV20-1
clone size: .
J gene: TRBJ2-7
D gene: .
CDR3 DNA: TGCAGTGCTAGCTCCAGAACCTACGAGCAGTACTTC
CDR3 protein: CSASSRTYEQYF

V gene: TRBV27
clone size: many
J gene: TRBJ2-7
D gene: .
CDR3 DNA: TGTGCCAGCAGTCCACGGGGGACTTCGCCGGCCGAGCAGTACTTC
CDR3 protein: CASSPRGTSPAEQYF

V gene: TRBV5-1
clone size: many
J gene: TRBJ2-3
D gene: .
CDR3 DNA: TGCGCCAGCAGCAGGGACTTCACAGATACGCAGTATTTT
CDR3 protein: CASSRDFTDTQYF

V gene: TRBV29-1
clone size: .
J gene: TRBJ2-3
D gene: TRBD2
CDR3 DNA: TGCAGCATTCAAGGAGCGACTAGCGGGAGCACAGATACGCAGTATTTT
CDR3 protein: CSIQGATSGSTDTQYF

V gene: TRBV24-1
clone size: few
J gene: TRBJ2-1
D gene: .
CDR3 DNA: TGTGCCACCAGTGATTCCTGGGGCCCTACGTTCTTC
CDR3 protein: CATSDSWGPTFF

V gene: TRBV3-1
clone size: .
J gene: TRBJ2-5
D gene: .
CDR3 DNA: TGTGCCAGCAGCGCCCGACACCGCCAAGAGACCCAGTACTTC
CDR3 protein: CASSARHRQETQYF

V gene: TRBV27
clone size: .
J gene: TRBJ2-1
D gene: TRBD2
CDR3 DNA: TGTGCCAGCAGAAGCCGACTAGCGGGAGTGGATGAGCAGTTCTTC
CDR3 protein: CASRSRLAGVDEQFF

V gene: TRBV20-1
clone size: few
J gene: TRBJ1-2
D gene: .
CDR3 DNA: TGCAGTGCCCCCTCGGGGGATGCTGGCTACACCTTC
CDR3 protein: CSAPSGDAGYTF

V gene: TRBV6-1
clone size: .
J gene: TRBJ1-1
D gene: .
CDR3 DNA: TGTGCCAGCAGTAGACAGGACAGGAACACTGAAGCTTTCTTT
CDR3 protein: CASSRQDRNTEAFF

V gene: TRBV21-1
clone size: few
J gene: TRBJ2-5
D gene: .
CDR3 DNA: TGTGCCAGCAGCAAACGGGACTTCCAAGAGACCCAGTACTTC
CDR3 protein: CASSKRDFQETQYF

V gene: TRBV7-9
clone size: .
J gene: TRBJ2-2
D gene: .
CDR3 DNA: TGTGCCAGCAGCTCTCGCGGGACACTGAACACCGGGGAGCTGTTTTTT
CDR3 protein: CASSSRGTLNTGELFF

V gene: TRBV6-2/TRBV6-3
clone size: .
J gene: TRBJ2-5
D gene: .
CDR3 DNA: TGTGCCACGGAGCGGACCCCACTCGGAGAGACCCAGTACTTC
CDR3 protein: CATERTPLGETQYF

V gene: TRBV2
clone size: .
J gene: TRBJ2-4
D gene: .
CDR3 DNA: TGTGCCAGCAGTGATGGACGGGGGACCATTCAGTACTTC
CDR3 protein: CASSDGRGTIQYF

V gene: TRBV10-3
clone size: .
J gene: TRBJ2-1
D gene: .
CDR3 DNA: TGTGCCATCAGTGAGTCGGAAGATCCGGAGCAGTTCTTC
CDR3 protein: CAISESEDPEQFF

V gene: TRBV7-2
clone size: many
J gene: TRBJ2-5
D gene: .
CDR3 DNA: TGTGCCAGCAGCCGGGGACCACAAGAGACCCAGTACTTC
CDR3 protein: CASSRGPQETQYF

V gene: TRBV7-2
clone size: few
J gene: TRBJ2-1
D gene: TRBD2
CDR3 DNA: TGTGCCAGCAGCTTACTAGCGGCGACCTACAATGAGCAGTTCTTC
CDR3 protein: CASSLLAATYNEQFF

V gene: TRBV11-2
clone size: .
J gene: TRBJ2-5
D gene: TRBD1
CDR3 DNA: TGTGCCAGCAGCTTAGGGACAGGGCACGAGACCCAGTACTTC
CDR3 protein: CASSLGTGHETQYF

V gene: TRBV29-1
clone size: .
J gene: TRBJ2-5
D gene: .
CDR3 DNA: TGCAGCGTTGAAGTTCAAAAGGGCCGAGAGACCCAGTACTTC
CDR3 protein: CSVEVQKGRETQYF

V gene: TRBV27
clone size: few
J gene: TRBJ2-1
D gene: .
CDR3 DNA: TGTGCCAGCAGACAAAATGGCGCGGCTTACAATGAGCAGTTCTTC
CDR3 protein: CASRQNGAAYNEQFF

V gene: TRBV7-2
clone size: .
J gene: TRBJ2-1
D gene: .
CDR3 DNA: TGTGCCAGCATCATGGACCGATACTCCTACAATGAGCAGTTCTTC
CDR3 protein: CASIMDRYSYNEQFF

V gene: TRBV4-3
clone size: few
J gene: TRBJ2-7
D gene: .
CDR3 DNA: TGCGCCAGCAGCCAAGGGGTAGCGGCCTACGAGCAGTACTTC
CDR3 protein: CASSQGVAAYEQYF

V gene: TRBV7-3
clone size: .
J gene: TRBJ2-1
D gene: .
CDR3 DNA: TGTGCCAGCAGCCCACCGGGACAATACAATGAGCAGTTCTTC
CDR3 protein: CASSPPGQYNEQFF

V gene: TRBV10-3
clone size: .
J gene: TRBJ1-4
D gene: TRBD1
CDR3 DNA: TGTGCCATCAGTGAAGGGCAGGGGGGAGAAAAGCTGTTTTTT
CDR3 protein: CAISEGQGGEKLFF

V gene: TRBV6-1
clone size: .
J gene: TRBJ2-1
D gene: TRBD1
CDR3 DNA: TGTGCCAGCAGTGAAGCCGTGGGACAGAGCTCCTACAATGAGCAGTTCTTC
CDR3 protein: CASSEAVGQSSYNEQFF

V gene: TRBV11-2
clone size: .
J gene: TRBJ2-1
D gene: TRBD2
CDR3 DNA: TGTGCCAGCAGCTCCGCCCTAGCGGGGGGTCACAATGAGCAGTTCTTC
CDR3 protein: CASSSALAGGHNEQFF

V gene: TRBV7-2
clone size: few
J gene: TRBJ2-2
D gene: .
CDR3 DNA: TGTGCCAGCAGCCACCCAGGCGTCGGGGAGCTGTTTTTT
CDR3 protein: CASSHPGVGELFF

V gene: TRBV5-1
clone size: .
J gene: TRBJ2-2
D gene: TRBD1
CDR3 DNA: TGCGCCGGCAGCTTGCCCGCCGGGACAGGGAACACCGGGGAGCTGTTTTTT
CDR3 protein: CAGSLPAGTGNTGELFF

V gene: TRBV28
clone size: many
J gene: TRBJ2-7
D gene: TRBD1
CDR3 DNA: TGTGCCAGCACTATCGGGACAGGGTGGGACGAGCAGTACTTC
CDR3 protein: CASTIGTGWDEQYF

V gene: TRBV14
clone size: .
J gene: TRBJ2-7
D gene: TRBD1
CDR3 DNA: TGTGCCAGCAGCCAAGATCGGGGGCGGACAGGGCAGACCTACGAGCAGTACTTC
CDR3 protein: CASSQDRGRTGQTYEQYF

V gene: TRBV29-1
clone size: .
J gene: TRBJ2-4
D gene: .
CDR3 DNA: TGCAGCATTGGAGGTGACGGAAACATTCAGTACTTC
CDR3 protein: CSIGGDGNIQYF

V gene: TRBV7-2
clone size: many
J gene: TRBJ2-5
D gene: .
CDR3 DNA: TGTGCCAGCAGCTTTGAGACCCAGTACTTC
CDR3 protein: CASSFETQYF

V gene: TRBV29-1
clone size: once
J gene: TRBJ2-5
D gene: TRBD1
CDR3 DNA: TGCAGCGTTGACTGGCAGGGGGATCAAGAGACCCAGTACTTC
CDR3 protein: CSVDWQGDQETQYF

V gene: TRBV7-9
clone size: few
J gene: TRBJ2-1
D gene: .
CDR3 DNA: TGTGCCAGGGATGAGCAGTTCTTC
CDR3 protein: CARDEQFF

V gene: TRBV6-2/TRBV6-3
clone size: .
J gene: TRBJ2-1
D gene: TRBD2
CDR3 DNA: TGTGCCAGCAGCCTACTAGCGGCATACATCAATGAGCAGGTCTTC
CDR3 protein: CASSLLAAYINEQVF

V gene: TRBV15
clone size: .
J gene: TRBJ2-7
D gene: TRBD1
CDR3 DNA: TGTGCCACCAGCTTCTTTCATCCGGGACAGGGACCTTACGAGCAGTACTTC
CDR3 protein: CATSFFHPGQGPYEQYF

V gene: TRBV15
clone size: .
J gene: TRBJ2-3
D gene: .
CDR3 DNA: TGTGCCACCAGCAGAGGCCCAGCCCCCAACACAGATACGCAGTATTTT
CDR3 protein: CATSRGPAPNTDTQYF

V gene: TRBV29-1
clone size: .
J gene: TRBJ1-1
D gene: .
CDR3 DNA: TGCAGCGAAAGTGGGGACACTGAAGCTTTCTTT
CDR3 protein: CSESGDTEAFF

V gene: TRBV28
clone size: .
J gene: TRBJ2-7
D gene: .
CDR3 DNA: TGTGCCAGCAGTTTGAGCGGGCCATCCTACGAGCAGTACTTC
CDR3 protein: CASSLSGPSYEQYF

V gene: TRBV25-1
clone size: few
J gene: TRBJ1-4
D gene: .
CDR3 DNA: TGTGCCAGCAGTGAATTTGGTGGGGGGCCTACTAATGAAAAACTGTTTTTT
CDR3 protein: CASSEFGGGPTNEKLFF

V gene: TRBV16
clone size: .
J gene: TRBJ2-5
D gene: TRBD1
CDR3 DNA: TGTGCCAGCAGCCCGACAGGGATGGCAGAGACCCAGTACTTC
CDR3 protein: CASSPTGMAETQYF

V gene: TRBV6-6
clone size: many
J gene: TRBJ1-1
D gene: .
CDR3 DNA: TGTGCCAGCAGTTACTCTGGTGGGGACACTGAAGCTTTCTTT
CDR3 protein: CASSYSGGDTEAFF

V gene: TRBV14
clone size: .
J gene: TRBJ2-4
D gene: .
CDR3 DNA: TGTGCCAGCAGCCAAGATCGCGGCCAGCTAGCCAAAAACATTCAGTACTTC
CDR3 protein: CASSQDRGQLAKNIQYF

V gene: TRBV5-1
clone size: .
J gene: TRBJ2-5
D gene: .
CDR3 DNA: TGCGCCAGCAGCTTGTCGCTACTGGAGGAGTTGGAGACCCAGTACTTC
CDR3 protein: CASSLSLLEELETQYF

V gene: TRBV28
clone size: few
J gene: TRBJ1-6
D gene: TRBD1
CDR3 DNA: TGTGCCAGCAGCTGGGACAGAGATAATTCACCCCTCCACTTT
CDR3 protein: CASSWDRDNSPLHF

V gene: TRBV20-1
clone size: few
J gene: TRBJ2-7
D gene: .
CDR3 DNA: TGCAGTGCTCGCCCAATCTCAGGGTACGAGCAGTACTTC
CDR3 protein: CSARPISGYEQYF

V gene: TRBV29-1
clone size: .
J gene: TRBJ2-2
D gene: TRBD2
CDR3 DNA: TGCAGCGGGGGACTAGCGGGAGGGTACACCGGGGAGCTGTTTTTT
CDR3 protein: CSGGLAGGYTGELFF

V gene: TRBV7-9
clone size: few
J gene: TRBJ2-3
D gene: TRBD1
CDR3 DNA: TGTGCCAGCAGCTTGGTGACAGGGCGAGCAGATACGCAGTATTTT
CDR3 protein: CASSLVTGRADTQYF

V gene: TRBV9
clone size: .
J gene: TRBJ2-7
D gene: TRBD1
CDR3 DNA: TGTGCCAGCAGCGTAGGGACAGGGGTAGGCTACGAGCAGTACTTC
CDR3 protein: CASSVGTGVGYEQYF

V gene: TRBV7-2
clone size: .
J gene: TRBJ1-1
D gene: .
CDR3 DNA: TGTGCCAGCAGCTTAAACCTGATTTTGAACACTGAAGCTTTCTTT
CDR3 protein: CASSLNLILNTEAFF

V gene: TRBV20-1
clone size: .
J gene: TRBJ2-7
D gene: TRBD2
CDR3 DNA: TGCAGTGCTAGAGTTTTTGGACTAGCGTACGAGCAGTACTTC
CDR3 protein: CSARVFGLAYEQYF

V gene: TRBV10-1
clone size: few
J gene: TRBJ2-7
D gene: .
CDR3 DNA: TGCGCCAGCAGTGATGCCGGGACACCCTACGAGCAGTACTTC
CDR3 protein: CASSDAGTPYEQYF

V gene: TRBV7-2
clone size: .
J gene: TRBJ2-7
D gene: .
CDR3 DNA: TGTGCCAGCAGCTTAGCCGCCCCGGGGATGACGCGCACCTACGAGCAGTACTTC
CDR3 protein: CASSLAAPGMTRTYEQYF

V gene: TRBV11-2
clone size: .
J gene: TRBJ2-1
D gene: TRBD2
CDR3 DNA: TGTGCCAGCAGCGAAGTTGGCGGGGGGGGCTTTGAGCAGTTCTTC
CDR3 protein: CASSEVGGGGFEQFF

V gene: TRBV20-1
clone size: .
J gene: TRBJ2-7
D gene: .
CDR3 DNA: TGCAGTGCTAGCCTGACAGGCTACGAGCAGTACTTC
CDR3 protein: CSASLTGYEQYF

V gene: TRBV20-1
clone size: few
J gene: TRBJ2-5
D gene: TRBD1
CDR3 DNA: TGCAGTGCTAGGCAGGGGGTAATGGAGACCCAGTACTTC
CDR3 protein: CSARQGVMETQYF

V gene: TRBV3-1
clone size: .
J gene: TRBJ2-5
D gene: .
CDR3 DNA: TGTGCCAGCAGCCAAATAGACGGCCAAGAGACCCAGTACTTC
CDR3 protein: CASSQIDGQETQYF

V gene: TRBV2
clone size: .
J gene: TRBJ2-2
D gene: .
CDR3 DNA: TGTGCCAGCAGTATCGGCAGAAACACCGGGGAGCTGTTTTTT
CDR3 protein: CASSIGRNTGELFF